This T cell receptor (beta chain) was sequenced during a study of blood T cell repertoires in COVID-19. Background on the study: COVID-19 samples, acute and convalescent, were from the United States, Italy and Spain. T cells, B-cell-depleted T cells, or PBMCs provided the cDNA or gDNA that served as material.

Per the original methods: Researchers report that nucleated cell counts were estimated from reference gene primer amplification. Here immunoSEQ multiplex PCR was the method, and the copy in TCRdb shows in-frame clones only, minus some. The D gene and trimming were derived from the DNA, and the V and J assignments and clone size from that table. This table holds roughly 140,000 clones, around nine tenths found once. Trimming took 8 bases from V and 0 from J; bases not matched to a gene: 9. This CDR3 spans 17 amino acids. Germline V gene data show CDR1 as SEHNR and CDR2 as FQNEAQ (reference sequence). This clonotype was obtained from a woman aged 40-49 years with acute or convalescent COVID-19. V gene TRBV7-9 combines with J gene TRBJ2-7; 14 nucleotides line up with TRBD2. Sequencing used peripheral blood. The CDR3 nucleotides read TGTGCCAGCGGACGGACTAGCGGGAGGACGAGCTCCTACGAGCAGTACTTC. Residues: CASGRTSGRTSSYEQYF.